These T cell receptor beta chains were read from a single sample in a study of blood T cell repertoires in COVID-19. Clones were sequenced by immunoSEQ multiplex PCR, and TCRdb holds only the in-frame ones, with some missing. The data contain fewer than 300,000 clones, around 88% of them singletons. The source material was peripheral blood. The origin of the receptors is a man aged 30-40 years with acute or convalescent COVID-19. The CDR3 runs from the conserved cysteine through the conserved F or W. The order of the fields is V gene, D gene, clone size, J gene, CDR3 protein, CDR3 DNA. A D gene is named only where the DNA matches it firmly. Only some rows state a clone size, as once, few, many or a class for expanded clones.

TRBV28	TRBD1	-	TRBJ1-2	CASSFPGTGGDYGYTF	TGTGCCAGCAGTTTTCCCGGGACAGGGGGGGACTATGGCTACACCTTC
TRBV4-1	-	-	TRBJ1-6	CASSQALGGYGSPLHF	TGCGCCAGCAGCCAAGCATTGGGAGGTTACGGTTCACCCCTCCACTTT
TRBV27	TRBD2	-	TRBJ2-1	CASSKKRELVNEQFF	TGTGCCAGCAGCAAGAAGCGGGAGTTAGTCAATGAGCAGTTCTTC
TRBV6-5	TRBD2	-	TRBJ2-1	CASTGGGGVYNEQFF	TGTGCCAGCACCGGTGGCGGGGGGGTTTACAATGAGCAGTTCTTC
TRBV28	-	-	TRBJ1-1	CASSLGSEAFF	TGTGCCAGCAGTTTAGGGAGTGAAGCTTTCTTT
TRBV5-4	TRBD1	-	TRBJ2-5	CASSPGTAQETQYF	TGTGCCAGCAGCCCTGGGACAGCTCAAGAGACCCAGTACTTC
TRBV30	-	once	TRBJ2-1	CAWSVRSGYNEQFF	TGTGCCTGGAGTGTACGTAGCGGTTACAATGAGCAGTTCTTC
TRBV5-1	TRBD2	-	TRBJ2-3	CASSFGLAGGTDTQYF	TGCGCCAGCAGCTTCGGACTAGCGGGGGGCACAGATACGCAGTATTTT
TRBV3-1/TRBV3-2	TRBD2	-	TRBJ2-1	CASSQDGGGAYNEQFF	TGTGCCAGCAGCCAAGACGGCGGGGGGGCCTACAATGAGCAGTTCTTC
TRBV5-5	-	-	TRBJ2-6	CASSLGLSGANVLTF	TGTGCCAGCAGCTTGGGACTCTCTGGGGCCAACGTCCTGACTTTC
TRBV28	TRBD2	once	TRBJ2-3	CASSLAGLAPSEDTQYF	TGTGCCAGCAGTTTAGCTGGACTAGCGCCCTCCGAAGATACGCAGTATTTT
TRBV29-1	TRBD1	-	TRBJ2-7	CSGRTTGGYEQYF	TGCAGCGGCCGTACTACAGGGGGGTACGAGCAGTACTTC
TRBV6-5	-	once	TRBJ1-2	CASSRDRSNYGYTF	TGTGCCAGCAGTCGTGACAGGTCTAACTATGGCTACACCTTC
TRBV18	-	-	TRBJ1-1	CASSPQPGANTEAFF	TGTGCCAGCTCACCCCAGCCAGGGGCGAACACTGAAGCTTTCTTT
TRBV5-4	TRBD1	-	TRBJ1-1	CASSLAGQGFEAFF	TGTGCCAGCAGCTTGGCAGGACAGGGCTTTGAAGCTTTCTTT
TRBV7-9	TRBD1	-	TRBJ1-6	CASSRQGMNSPLHF	TGTGCCAGCAGCCGACAGGGGATGAATTCACCCCTCCACTTT
TRBV7-6	-	-	TRBJ1-4	CASSSFGQSNEKLFF	TGTGCCAGCAGCTCGTTCGGACAGTCCAATGAAAAACTGTTTTTT
TRBV6-5	-	-	TRBJ2-1	CASRDQGGGNEQFF	TGTGCCAGCAGGGATCAGGGGGGAGGTAATGAGCAGTTCTTC
TRBV28	TRBD1	once	TRBJ2-1	CASRTGGGRSYNEQFF	TGTGCCAGCCGGACAGGGGGCGGACGATCATACAATGAGCAGTTCTTC
TRBV27	-	-	TRBJ1-1	CASMRGNTEAFF	TGTGCCAGCATGCGGGGCAACACTGAAGCTTTCTTT
TRBV13	TRBD1	-	TRBJ2-3	CASTRDSSPERDTQYF	TGTGCCAGCACCCGGGACAGCTCGCCAGAACGAGATACGCAGTATTTT
TRBV5-4	TRBD1	-	TRBJ2-1	CASSLGLGTGGIEQFF	TGTGCCAGCAGCTTGGGTCTGGGGACAGGGGGCATTGAGCAGTTCTTC
TRBV5-1	-	-	TRBJ2-1	CASSFPSGSYNEQFF	TGCGCCAGCAGTTTCCCGTCAGGGTCCTACAATGAGCAGTTCTTC
TRBV10-1	TRBD2	-	TRBJ2-7	CASSEEGSGSYEQYF	TGCGCCAGCAGTGAAGAAGGTAGCGGGAGCTACGAGCAGTACTTC
TRBV3-1/TRBV3-2	TRBD1	-	TRBJ2-1	CASSDGTGVYNEQFF	TGTGCCAGCAGCGACGGGACAGGGGTTTACAATGAGCAGTTCTTC
TRBV15	TRBD1	-	TRBJ2-4	CATQPGQGMVLAKNIQYF	TGTGCCACCCAGCCGGGACAGGGAATGGTCCTCGCCAAAAACATTCAGTACTTC
TRBV28	-	once	TRBJ1-2	CASSLNRGISYTF	TGTGCCAGCAGTTTAAATCGGGGTATAAGCTACACCTTC
TRBV3-1/TRBV3-2	TRBD2	-	TRBJ2-1	CASSQDPRTSEYNEQFF	TGTGCCAGCAGCCAAGATCCCCGGACTAGCGAGTACAATGAGCAGTTCTTC
TRBV9	TRBD1	-	TRBJ2-2	CASSATGTGGTGELFF	TGTGCCAGCAGCGCGACCGGGACAGGGGGCACCGGGGAGCTGTTTTTT
TRBV4-2	-	-	TRBJ2-1	CASSQGSLVEEQFF	TGTGCCAGCAGCCAAGGATCCCTCGTAGAGGAGCAGTTCTTC
TRBV5-8	-	-	TRBJ1-1	CASSPAFF	TGTGCCAGCAGCCCTGCTTTCTTT
TRBV21-1	-	-	TRBJ1-5	CASSKVVRGFGFSNQPQHF	TGTGCCAGCAGCAAAGTGGTTAGGGGGTTTGGGTTTAGCAATCAGCCCCAGCATTTT
TRBV5-1	TRBD2	-	TRBJ2-1	CASSLGPAGGGEQFF	TGCGCCAGCAGCTTGGGCCCGGCGGGAGGGGGTGAGCAGTTCTTC
TRBV11-2	TRBD1	-	TRBJ2-7	CASSPGTGVREQYF	TGTGCCAGCAGCCCCGGGACAGGGGTACGCGAGCAGTACTTC
TRBV3-1/TRBV3-2	TRBD1	-	TRBJ1-2	CASSPYQGADGYTF	TGTGCCAGCAGCCCCTACCAGGGGGCGGATGGCTACACCTTC
TRBV29-1	-	-	TRBJ2-3	CSVVAADTQYF	TGCAGCGTTGTAGCCGCGGATACGCAGTATTTT
TRBV30	-	-	TRBJ2-5	CAWNLDRLRGETQYF	TGTGCCTGGAACTTAGACAGGTTGAGGGGGGAGACCCAGTACTTC
TRBV7-2	-	-	TRBJ1-5	CASSHPKPWNQPQHF	TGTGCCAGCAGCCATCCGAAGCCCTGGAATCAGCCCCAGCATTTT
TRBV18	-	-	TRBJ1-5	CASSLQDAQPQHF	TGTGCCAGCTCACTACAGGACGCTCAGCCCCAGCATTTT
TRBV7-9	-	-	TRBJ2-4	CASSFWSLAKNIQYF	TGTGCCAGCAGCTTCTGGAGTCTAGCCAAAAACATTCAGTACTTC
TRBV28	-	-	TRBJ1-1	CASSFFPWTIQGRAGNTEAFF	TGTGCCAGCAGTTTTTTCCCGTGGACAATTCAGGGAAGGGCCGGGAACACTGAAGCTTTCTTT
TRBV6-5	-	once	TRBJ2-3	CASSYFGGSAADTQYF	TGTGCCAGCAGTTACTTTGGTGGGAGTGCGGCAGATACGCAGTATTTT
TRBV30	TRBD2	-	TRBJ2-3	CACTTSGRPDTQYF	TGTGCCTGTACGACTAGCGGGAGGCCAGATACGCAGTATTTT
TRBV11-2	-	-	TRBJ1-6	CASSSRNSPLHF	TGTGCCAGCAGCTCTAGGAATTCACCCCTCCACTTT
TRBV5-6	-	few	TRBJ2-7	CASHSAQASYEQYF	TGTGCCAGCCACAGTGCACAGGCTTCCTACGAGCAGTACTTC
TRBV19	-	-	TRBJ1-2	CATGGPDYGYTF	TGTGCCACCGGAGGGCCCGACTATGGCTACACCTTC
TRBV3-1/TRBV3-2	TRBD1	-	TRBJ1-4	CASSIRTGSRIFNEKLFF	TGTGCCAGCAGCATCCGGACAGGATCGAGGATCTTTAATGAAAAACTGTTTTTT
TRBV5-1	-	-	TRBJ2-5	CASAKSGRERETQYF	TGCGCCAGCGCCAAATCCGGACGGGAGAGAGAGACCCAGTACTTC
TRBV11-2	-	-	TRBJ1-2	CASSLGHSLYGYTF	TGTGCCAGCAGCTTAGGTCATTCGCTATATGGCTACACCTTC
TRBV4-2	-	-	TRBJ2-1	CASSQGRSSLPYNEQFF	TGTGCCAGCAGCCAAGGGAGGTCTAGTTTGCCCTACAATGAGCAGTTCTTC
TRBV15	-	-	TRBJ1-1	CATSTPRTEAFF	TGTGCCACCAGCACCCCCAGAACTGAAGCTTTCTTT
TRBV21-1	-	-	TRBJ1-2	CASSKSRGRFPYGYTF	TGTGCCAGCAGCAAATCGAGGGGGCGCTTCCCCTATGGCTACACCTTC
TRBV14	-	-	TRBJ1-3	CASSPRSRNTIYF	TGTGCCAGCAGCCCCCGGTCGAGAAACACCATATATTTT
TRBV4-2	-	-	TRBJ1-2	CASSQVVGAGLTNYGYTF	TGTGCCAGCAGCCAAGTCGTAGGGGCGGGATTGACTAACTATGGCTACACCTTC
TRBV28	-	-	TRBJ1-5	CASRQGIQPQHF	TGTGCCAGCAGACAGGGAATCCAGCCCCAGCATTTT